This section outlines one T cell receptor (beta chain) sequence together with its context. Its antigen is currently unknown. This record comes from a study of cytomegalovirus exposure and HLA in healthy donors. Study results and caveats: According to the study, roughly 160 TCR beta chains were cytomegalovirus-associated.

Amplification used 60 Vbeta primers and 13 Jbeta primers. Clones were read by immunoSEQ multiplex PCR, and TCRdb kept only the in-frame ones, dropping some. The sample consists of 150,000 to 200,000 clones, more than 60% of them appearing once. Sequencing was done on a sample of PBMCs. This TCR was recovered from a woman aged 40 to 50 in good health and CMV-seropositive.

The CDR3 loop reads CASREGGNTEAFF. CDR3 bases: TGCGCCAGCAGGGAAGGGGGGAACACTGAAGCTTTCTTT. The V call is TRBV5-1, the J call TRBJ1-1, with TRBD1 as a possible D gene (6 bases). The germline V gene encodes CDR1 SGHRS and CDR2 YFSETQ. V was pared by 5 bases and J by 1 base, with 9 bases between. The CDR3 has 13 residues.